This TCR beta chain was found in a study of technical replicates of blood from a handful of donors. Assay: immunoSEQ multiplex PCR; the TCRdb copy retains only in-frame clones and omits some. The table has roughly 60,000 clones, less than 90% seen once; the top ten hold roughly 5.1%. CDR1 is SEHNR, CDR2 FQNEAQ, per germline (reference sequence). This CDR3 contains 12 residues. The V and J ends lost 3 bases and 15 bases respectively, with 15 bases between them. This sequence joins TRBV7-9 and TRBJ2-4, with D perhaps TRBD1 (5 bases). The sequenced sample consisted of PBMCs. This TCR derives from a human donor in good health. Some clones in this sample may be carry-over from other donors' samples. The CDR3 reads CASSFSQDIGYF. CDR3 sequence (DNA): TGTGCCAGCAGCTTTTCGCAGGACATAGGGTACTTC.